The 30 T cell receptor beta chains given below trace back to one sample, sequenced in a study of cytomegalovirus exposure and HLA in healthy donors. Primers included in the PCR were 60 Vbeta and 13 Jbeta primers. Repertoires were generated with immunoSEQ multiplex PCR, while TCRdb's copy carries only in-frame clones and drops some. The table has about 190,000 clones, around four fifths seen once. The specimen was PBMCs. The receptors derive from a woman aged 50 to 65 in good health and CMV-seropositive.

The chain employs TRBV5-4 and TRBJ1-2; D perhaps matches TRBD1 (6 bases). Per germline, CDR1 SGHNT and CDR2 YYREEE (reference sequence). The V end was cut by 4 bases, the J end by 1 base, with 14 bases between. CDR3 length: 15 residues. The CDR3 here is CASSAGGGDNYGYTF. The CDR3, as DNA: TGTGCCAGCAGCGCGGGGGGCGGTGATAACTATGGCTACACCTTC.

The CDR3 loop reads CASSEFGGPYGYTF. The CDR3 nucleotides read TGTGCCAGCAGTGAATTCGGAGGGCCCTATGGCTACACCTTC. The chain links TRBV6-5 to TRBJ1-2; D is uncertain. CDR3 length: 14 residues. Germline-derived CDR1 and CDR2 are MNHEY and SVGAGI. Trimming took 5 bases from V and 4 from J, leaving 14 bases between them.

The genes are TRBV9 and TRBJ2-1, with D unresolved. The CDR3 contains 14 residues. Germline assignment: CDR1 SGDLS and CDR2 YYNGEE. Trimming took off 3 bases at V and 4 bases at J, with 11 bases between the two ends. This chain's CDR3 is CASSGPEFYNEQFF. The CDR3 bases are TGTGCCAGCAGCGGTCCTGAGTTTTACAATGAGCAGTTCTTC.

Concerning this clone: The junction differs from germline at one of its ends, possibly a read error. This sequence joins TRBV7-9 and TRBJ1-5, with D tentatively TRBD1 (5 bases). Germline values: CDR1 SEHNR, CDR2 FQNEAQ (reference sequence). The CDR3 is 16 amino acids. In nucleotides, the CDR3 is TGTTCCAGCAGCCCCCCCAGCGCAGGGCCGAATCAGCCCCAGCATTTT. Encoded protein: CSSSPPSAGPNQPQHF.

This rearrangement joins TRBV5-1 to TRBJ2-3; possibly TRBD1 for D (5 bases). V shed 0 bases and J shed 4 bases, with 12 bases lying between them. CDR3 size: 15 residues. The V gene's germline CDR1 is SGHRS and CDR2 YFSETQ. CDR3 sequence reads: CASSLEGRDPDTQYF. CDR3 nucleotide sequence: TGCGCCAGCAGCTTGGAAGGCAGGGATCCAGATACGCAGTATTTT.

The rearrangement uses TRBV7-3 and TRBJ1-1; D is uncertain. Germline V gene sequence: CDR1 SGHTA, CDR2 FQGTGA. This CDR3 has 13 amino acids. V lost 0 bases and J lost 10, with 12 bases in between. The CDR3 nucleotides read TGTGCCAGCAGCTTAACCGGGGAACGGCGAGCTTTCTTT. Amino acid sequence: CASSLTGERRAFF.

Only a few counts were recorded for this clone. In nucleotides, the CDR3 is TGTGCCAGCAGTTACTCAGCGGGGGGCACTGAAGCTTTCTTT. Amino acid sequence: CASSYSAGGTEAFF. V usage is TRBV6-6 and J usage is TRBJ1-1, with D tentatively TRBD1 (5 bases). The CDR3 has 14 residues. Looked up from germline, CDR1 is MNHNY and CDR2 is SVGAGI (reference sequence). Trimming removed 0 bases at V and 4 bases at J, with 9 bases between.

The V call is TRBV19, the J call TRBJ1-4; TRBD1 is a possible D gene (5 bases). This CDR3 is built from 14 residues. V lost 5 bases, J lost 8 bases, and 15 bases lay in between. Germline V lookup: CDR1 LNHDA, CDR2 SQIVND (reference sequence). The CDR3 sequence: CASSLLTVTEKLFF. As DNA, the CDR3 is TGTGCCAGTAGTCTCCTGACAGTTACGGAAAAACTGTTTTTT.

The chain carries TRBV5-4 and TRBJ1-6, with 7 positions matching TRBD1. This CDR3 contains 15 residues. J lost 6 bases, V lost 4 bases, and 7 bases had no gene match. In germline, CDR1 is SGHNT, CDR2 YYREEE (reference sequence). The CDR3 here is CASSGTGTVNSPLHF. CDR3 DNA: TGTGCCAGCAGCGGCACCGGGACAGTTAATTCACCCCTCCACTTT.

The chain couples TRBV7-9 to TRBJ2-7; TRBD2 is a possible D gene (6 bases). Per the germline V gene, CDR1 is SEHNR and CDR2 is FQNEAQ (reference sequence). Between the trimmed V and J ends, which lost 1 base and 6 bases, there was a span of 16 bases. This CDR3 has 15 amino acids. The CDR3 is CASSLGGVGMGEQYF. For the CDR3, the DNA is TGTGCCAGCAGCTTAGGGGGGGTGGGAATGGGCGAGCAGTACTTC. The full variable domain, completed using reference TRBV7-9 and TRBJ2-7, is DTGVSQNPRHKITKRGQNVTFRCDPISEHNRLYWYRQTLGQGPEFLTYFQNEAQLEKSRLLSDRFSAERPKGSFSTLEIQRTEQGDSAMYLCASSLGGVGMGEQYFGPGTRLTVT.

The chain recombines TRBV6-1 with TRBJ1-1; 11 nucleotides line up with TRBD1. V trimming: 6 bases; J trimming: 6 bases; junction bases outside the gene matches: 6. The CDR3 extends over 14 amino acids. Per germline, CDR1 MNHNS and CDR2 SASEGT. The CDR3 loop reads CASRDPGQGAEAFF. The DNA for the CDR3 is TGTGCCAGCAGAGATCCGGGACAGGGGGCTGAAGCTTTCTTT.

V usage is TRBV23-1 and J usage is TRBJ2-5, with 10 positions matching TRBD1. TRBV23-1 qualifies as an ORF whose function is uncertain. Germline trimming cut 3 bases from V and 7 bases from J; bases unmatched to any gene: 11. The CDR3 extends over 16 amino acids. CDR3 bases: TGCGCCAGCAGTCATCCCCGACAGGGGGCGGAGGGGACCCAGTACTTC. Its protein product is CASSHPRQGAEGTQYF.

The chain carries TRBV14 and TRBJ1-1, with 7 nucleotides matching TRBD1. The junction had 8 bases not matched to a gene; V was cut back by 7 bases and J by 6 bases. The germline V gene encodes CDR1 SGHDN and CDR2 FVKESK. There are 13 residues in the CDR3. The CDR3 protein is CASNSDRVSEAFF. CDR3 nucleotide sequence: TGTGCCAGCAACTCCGACAGGGTTTCTGAAGCTTTCTTT.

This clone has just one count. For the CDR3, the DNA is TGTGCCAGCAGTTACAGGGGTCTCTCCACTGAAGCTTTCTTT. Its protein is CASSYRGLSTEAFF. This chain connects TRBV6-6 to TRBJ1-1, with D possibly being TRBD1 (5 bases). The CDR3 totals 14 residues. The V gene's germline CDR1 is MNHNY and CDR2 SVGAGI (reference sequence). V lost 2 bases, J lost 4 bases, and 11 bases lay in between.

The chain joins TRBV5-4 to TRBJ1-4; a weak D match, TRBD1 (5 bases). Trimming took off 0 bases at V and 2 bases at J, with 17 bases between the two ends. Looked up from germline, CDR1 is SGHNT and CDR2 is YYREEE (reference sequence). The length of the CDR3 is 18 residues. The CDR3 sequence: CASSLGDTGAGTNEKLFF. The CDR3 nucleotides are TGTGCCAGCAGCTTGGGAGATACCGGGGCGGGGACTAATGAAAAACTGTTTTTT.

The chain uses TRBV7-6 and TRBJ1-5, with D unresolved. The CDR3 is 13 amino acids. Trimming left V 2 bases short and J 4 bases short, with 6 bases between. The germline CDR1 and CDR2 sequences are SGHVS and FNYEAQ. The CDR3 loop reads CASSLRGNQPQHF. The CDR3 DNA reads as TGTGCCAGCAGCTTACGGGGAAATCAGCCCCAGCATTTT.

The rearrangement links TRBV19 to TRBJ2-1, with TRBD1 matching over 9 bases. V was pared by 5 bases and J by 0 bases, with 11 bases of the junction left unmatched. The CDR3 covers 18 residues. Germline V gene lookup returns CDR1 LNHDA and CDR2 SQIVND (reference sequence). The DNA of the CDR3 is TGTGCCAGTAGTCCGGGACAGGGTTACAGGAGCTCCTACAATGAGCAGTTCTTC. This codes for CASSPGQGYRSSYNEQFF.

The rearrangement links TRBV5-6 to TRBJ1-1, with D maybe TRBD1 (6 bases). The germline V and J ends were trimmed by 0 bases and 2 bases, with 8 bases remaining between them. The CDR3 is 14 residues long. In germline, CDR1 is SGHDT, CDR2 YYEEEE. The CDR3 bases are TGTGCCAGCAGCTTGGTGGGGGCCAACACTGAAGCTTTCTTT. As protein: CASSLVGANTEAFF. The full variable domain, its missing parts supplied by reference TRBV5-6 and TRBJ1-1, is DAGVTQSPTHLIKTRGQQVTLRCSPKSGHDTVSWYQQALGQGPQFIFQYYEEEERQRGNFPDRFSGHQFPNYSSELNVNALLLGDSALYLCASSLVGANTEAFFGQGTRLTVV.

The J gene is TRBJ2-1, the V gene TRBV7-3; 8 nucleotides agree with TRBD2. Germline V CDR1 and CDR2: SGHTA, FQGTGA. The V and J ends lost 3 bases and 2 bases, in that order; junction bases with no gene match: 3. The CDR3 sequence is 15 residues long. The CDR3 here is CASSLGAGAYNEQFF. The DNA for the CDR3 is TGTGCCAGCAGCTTGGGAGCGGGGGCCTACAATGAGCAGTTCTTC. Combining the CDR3 with reference TRBV7-3 and TRBJ2-1 gives the whole variable domain GAGVSQTPSNKVTEKGKYVELRCDPISGHTALYWYRQSLGQGPEFLIYFQGTGAADDSGLPNDRFFAVRPEGSVSTLKIQRTERGDSAVYLCASSLGAGAYNEQFFGPGTRLTVL.

The chain employs TRBV2 and TRBJ2-7, with D unclear. From germline, CDR1 is SNHLY and CDR2 FYNNEI. Trimming took 6 bases from V and 3 from J, leaving 12 bases between them. CDR3 length: 13 residues. The CDR3 loop reads CASSAPWHYEQYF. DNA of the CDR3: TGTGCCAGCAGCGCCCCTTGGCACTACGAGCAGTACTTC. Using reference TRBV2 and TRBJ2-7 for the parts outside the CDR3, the full variable domain is EPEVTQTPSHQVTQMGQEVILRCVPISNHLYFYWYRQILGQKVEFLVSFYNNEISEKSEIFDDQFSVERPDGSNFTLKIRSTKLEDSAMYFCASSAPWHYEQYFGPGTRLTVT.

The CDR3 loop reads CASSQKWCFRPSGVWTEAFF. The CDR3 bases are TGCGCCAGCAGTCAAAAATGGTGCTTTCGACCTAGCGGGGTATGGACTGAAGCTTTCTTT. The rearrangement uses TRBV23-1 and TRBJ1-1; the D is unclear. TRBV23-1 is classed as an ORF, of uncertain function. Trimming removed 2 bases from V and 5 bases from J, with 30 bases in between. CDR3 length equals 20 residues.

This clone was seen a single time. The chain uses TRBV11-3 and TRBJ2-7; a weak D match, TRBD2 (5 bases). This CDR3 has 14 amino acids. Trimming took 4 bases from V and 2 from J, leaving 12 bases between them. Germline CDR1 reads SGHNT; CDR2 reads YENEEA. DNA for the CDR3: TGTGCCAGCAGCTCGGGAAGTTCCCCCTACGAGCAGTACTTC. Protein: CASSSGSSPYEQYF.

This rearrangement joins TRBV2 to TRBJ2-7; 8 bases map to TRBD2. Germline loops: CDR1 SNHLY, CDR2 FYNNEI. The CDR3 contains 12 residues. J gave up 0 bases and V 11 bases, and 3 bases lay outside the gene matches. The CDR3 region has the DNA TGTGCCCAGAGCGGGAGCTCCTACGAGCAGTACTTC. It specifies CAQSGSSYEQYF.

CDR3 sequence reads: CASSRGGEDTEAFF. The DNA for the CDR3 is TGTGCCAGCAGTAGGGGGGGCGAGGACACTGAAGCTTTCTTT. The V call is TRBV6-1, the J call TRBJ1-1; the D gene is possibly TRBD1 (6 bases). Germline V lookup: CDR1 MNHNS, CDR2 SASEGT. This CDR3 is built from 14 residues. V was cut by 5 bases and J by 3 bases, with 13 bases left in between.

The chain combines TRBV27 with TRBJ2-2, with D possibly TRBD1 on 6 matching bases. CDR3 length: 16 amino acids. CDR1 MNHEY and CDR2 SMNVEV come from the germline V gene (reference sequence). V dropped 5 bases and J dropped 2 bases, with 15 bases sitting between them. The CDR3 coding sequence is TGTGCCAGCAGTCCCAACTACAGGGCCAACACCGGGGAGCTGTTTTTT. This sequence encodes CASSPNYRANTGELFF.

The chain has TRBV9 and TRBJ2-3; a possible D gene is TRBD1 (6 bases). Germline V CDR1 and CDR2: SGDLS, YYNGEE. The CDR3 covers 14 residues. V was clipped by 3 bases and J by 3 bases, with 11 bases between them. The chain's CDR3 is CASSGKQGTDTQYF. DNA of the CDR3: TGTGCCAGCAGCGGCAAACAGGGAACAGATACGCAGTATTTT.

This chain joins TRBV9 and TRBJ2-5, with D perhaps TRBD2 (5 bases). Germline V gene lookup returns CDR1 SGDLS and CDR2 YYNGEE. V was pared by 3 bases and J by 1 base, with 10 bases between. This CDR3 has 14 residues. Here the CDR3 reads CASSASGLQETQYF. As DNA, the CDR3 is TGTGCCAGCAGCGCCTCCGGACTCCAAGAGACCCAGTACTTC.

CDR3 loop: CASSFSGGAVTGELFF. In nucleotides, the CDR3 is TGTGCCAGCAGCTTTAGCGGGGGGGCCGTCACCGGGGAGCTGTTTTTT. The chain uses TRBV5-4 and TRBJ2-2; 11 bases align to TRBD2. The germline gives CDR1 SGHNT, CDR2 YYREEE (reference sequence). The CDR3 length is 16 residues. Trimming cost V 2 bases and J 4 bases; bases outside gene matches: 4.

The CDR3 loop reads CASSARDSVRTEAFF. The CDR3 DNA sequence: TGTGCCAGCAGCGCCCGGGACAGCGTAAGGACTGAAGCTTTCTTT. J is TRBJ1-1 and V is TRBV9; TRBD1 agrees at 7 bases. CDR1 and CDR2 from the germline V gene are SGDLS and YYNGEE. The CDR3 is made up of 15 amino acids. V trimming: 3 bases; J trimming: 5 bases; junction bases outside the gene matches: 10.

This clone showed up just once. The CDR3 bases are TGTGCCACCAAGCGGGGGGGTTACCAAGAGACCCAGTACTTC. Amino acid sequence: CATKRGGYQETQYF. This chain joins TRBV10-3 and TRBJ2-5; 10 bases line up with TRBD2. V trimming: 10 bases; J trimming: 0 bases; junction bases outside the gene matches: 5. In germline, CDR1 is ENHRY, CDR2 SYGVKD. The CDR3 loop spans 14 amino acids.